These T cell receptor beta chains were read from a single sample in a study of cytomegalovirus exposure and HLA in healthy donors. Libraries were prepared by immunoSEQ multiplex PCR; TCRdb keeps only in-frame clonotypes and omits some of them. The data contain 150,000 or so clones, 70% to 80% of them singletons. The sample was PBMCs. These receptors all come from a man aged 25 to 40 in good health and CMV-seronegative. The CDR3 runs from the conserved cysteine through the conserved F or W. D genes are given only for firm matches. Some rows have no size entry. The others give once, few or many, or a class for an expanded clone.

>TRBJ2-7|15|TRBV7-2|TRBD1|NA
CASTMTGGPSYEQYF
TGTGCCAGCACCATGACAGGGGGACCTTCCTACGAGCAGTACTTC
>TRBJ2-7|14|TRBV11-3|NA|NA
CASSLWAGSYEQYF
TGTGCCAGCAGCTTATGGGCAGGATCCTACGAGCAGTACTTC
>TRBJ2-5|15|TRBV7-9|TRBD2|NA
CASSFMGGGQETQYF
TGTGCCAGCAGCTTTATGGGGGGGGGCCAAGAGACCCAGTACTTC
>TRBJ1-6|19|TRBV11-2|NA|few
CASSLDPGLTPTDNSPLHF
TGTGCCAGCAGCTTAGATCCCGGGTTAACGCCTACTGATAATTCACCCCTCCACTTT
>TRBJ1-1|14|TRBV5-1|NA|NA
CASSLWGGDTEAFF
TGCGCCAGCAGCTTGTGGGGGGGGGACACTGAAGCTTTCTTT
>TRBJ1-2|14|TRBV5-4|TRBD1|NA
CASSLHQGDYGYTF
TGTGCCAGCAGCTTGCATCAGGGGGACTATGGCTACACCTTC
>TRBJ2-1|12|TRBV5-4|NA|NA
CASSLDSNEQFF
TGTGCCAGCAGCCTCGACAGTAATGAGCAGTTCTTC
>TRBJ2-7|15|TRBV5-4|TRBD1|NA
CASSSSGTVIYEQYF
TGTGCCAGCAGCTCTTCCGGGACAGTAATCTACGAGCAGTACTTC
>TRBJ2-7|14|TRBV28|TRBD2|NA
CASSPLAGGYEQYF
TGTGCCAGCAGTCCACTAGCGGGGGGCTACGAGCAGTACTTC
>TRBJ2-5|13|TRBV5-4|TRBD1|few
CASSLGQQETQYF
TGTGCCAGCAGCCTGGGACAGCAAGAGACCCAGTACTTC
>TRBJ1-5|18|TRBV4-3|NA|NA
CASSQESGGGRRNQPQHF
TGCGCCAGCAGCCAAGAATCGGGAGGGGGACGACGCAATCAGCCCCAGCATTTT
>TRBJ2-1|15|TRBV5-1|NA|NA
CASTQDRINYNEQFF
TGCGCCAGCACCCAAGACAGAATTAACTACAATGAGCAGTTCTTC
>TRBJ1-6|17|TRBV5-4|TRBD1|NA
CASSTISGTVYNSPLHF
TGTGCCAGCAGCACGATCTCCGGGACAGTCTATAATTCACCCCTCCACTTT
>TRBJ1-2|15|TRBV7-9|NA|NA
CASTLSSQGLYGYTF
TGTGCCAGCACCCTCTCCTCCCAGGGGCTCTATGGCTACACCTTC
>TRBJ1-3|16|TRBV7-9|NA|NA
CASSLIEGMPGNTIYF
TGTGCCAGCAGCTTAATTGAGGGCATGCCTGGAAACACCATATATTTT
>TRBJ1-2|15|TRBV27|TRBD1|NA
CASSLGGTGARGYTF
TGTGCCAGCAGTTTAGGCGGGACAGGGGCTCGTGGCTACACCTTC
>TRBJ1-3|15|TRBV5-1|NA|NA
CASSLAGNSGNTIYF
TGCGCCAGCAGCTTGGCCGGGAACTCCGGAAACACCATATATTTT
>TRBJ2-5|16|TRBV14|NA|NA
CASSQDLVTGTETQYF
TGTGCCAGCAGCCAAGATTTGGTCACAGGGACCGAGACCCAGTACTTC